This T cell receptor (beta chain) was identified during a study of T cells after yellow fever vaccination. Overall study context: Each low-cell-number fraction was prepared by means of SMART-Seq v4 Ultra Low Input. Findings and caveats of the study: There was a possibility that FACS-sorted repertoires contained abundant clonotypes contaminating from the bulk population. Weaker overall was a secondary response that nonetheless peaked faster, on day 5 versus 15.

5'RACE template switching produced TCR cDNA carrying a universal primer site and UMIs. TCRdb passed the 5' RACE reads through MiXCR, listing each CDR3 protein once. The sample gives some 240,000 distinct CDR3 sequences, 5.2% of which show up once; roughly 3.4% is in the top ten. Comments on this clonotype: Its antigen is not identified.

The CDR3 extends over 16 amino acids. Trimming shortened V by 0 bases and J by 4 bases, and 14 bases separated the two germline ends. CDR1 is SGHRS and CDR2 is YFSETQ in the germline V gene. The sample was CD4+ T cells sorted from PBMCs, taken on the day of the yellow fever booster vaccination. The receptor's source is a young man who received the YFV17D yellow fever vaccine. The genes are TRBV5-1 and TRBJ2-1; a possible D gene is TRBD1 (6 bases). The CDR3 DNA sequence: TGCGCCAGCAGCTTGGCCCCCGGGACAACTTACAATGAGCAGTTCTTC. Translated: CASSLAPGTTYNEQFF.